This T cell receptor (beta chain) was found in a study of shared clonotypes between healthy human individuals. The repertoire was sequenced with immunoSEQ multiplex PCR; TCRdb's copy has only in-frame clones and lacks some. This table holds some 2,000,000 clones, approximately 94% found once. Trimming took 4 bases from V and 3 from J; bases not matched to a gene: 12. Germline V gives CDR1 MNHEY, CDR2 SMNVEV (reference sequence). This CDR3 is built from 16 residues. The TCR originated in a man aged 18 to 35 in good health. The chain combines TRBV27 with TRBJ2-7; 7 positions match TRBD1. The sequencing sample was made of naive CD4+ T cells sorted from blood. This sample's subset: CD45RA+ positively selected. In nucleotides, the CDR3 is TGTGCCAGCAGTTCGCTACGGACAGGAACAGGCTACGAGCAGTACTTC. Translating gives CASSSLRTGTGYEQYF.